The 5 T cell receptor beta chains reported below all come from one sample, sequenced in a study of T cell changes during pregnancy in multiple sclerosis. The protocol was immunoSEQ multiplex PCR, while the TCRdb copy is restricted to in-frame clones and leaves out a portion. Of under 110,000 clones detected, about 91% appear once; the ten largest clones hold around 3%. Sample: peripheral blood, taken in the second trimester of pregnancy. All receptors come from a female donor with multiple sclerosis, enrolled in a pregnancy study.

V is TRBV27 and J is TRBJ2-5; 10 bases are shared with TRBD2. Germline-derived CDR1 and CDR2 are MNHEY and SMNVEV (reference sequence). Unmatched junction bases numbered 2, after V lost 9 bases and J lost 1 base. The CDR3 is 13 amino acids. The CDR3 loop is CASGLAVQETQYF. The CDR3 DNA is TGTGCCAGTGGACTAGCGGTCCAAGAGACCCAGTACTTC.

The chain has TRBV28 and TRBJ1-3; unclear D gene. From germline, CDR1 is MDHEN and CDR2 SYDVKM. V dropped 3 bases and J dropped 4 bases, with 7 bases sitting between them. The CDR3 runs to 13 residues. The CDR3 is CASSLRGGNTIYF. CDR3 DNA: TGTGCCAGCAGTTTGAGAGGGGGAAACACCATATATTTT.

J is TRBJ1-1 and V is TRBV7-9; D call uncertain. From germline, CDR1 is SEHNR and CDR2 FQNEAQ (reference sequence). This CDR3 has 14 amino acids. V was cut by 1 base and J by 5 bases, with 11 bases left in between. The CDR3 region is CASSLGWGGTEAFF. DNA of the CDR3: TGTGCCAGCAGCTTAGGATGGGGAGGTACTGAAGCTTTCTTT.

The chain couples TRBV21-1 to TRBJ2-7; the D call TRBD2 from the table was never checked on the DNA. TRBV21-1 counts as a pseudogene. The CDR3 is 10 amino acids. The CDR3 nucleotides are TGTGCCAGCAGCACTGTCGAGCAGTACTTC. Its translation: CASSTVEQYF.

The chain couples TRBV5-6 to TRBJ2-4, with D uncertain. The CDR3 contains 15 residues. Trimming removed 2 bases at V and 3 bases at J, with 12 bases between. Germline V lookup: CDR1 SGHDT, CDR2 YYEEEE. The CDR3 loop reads CASSFRPRGKNIQYF. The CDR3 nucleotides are TGTGCCAGCAGCTTTCGACCTCGAGGCAAAAACATTCAGTACTTC.